Shown below are 25 T cell receptor beta chains from a single sample sequenced in a study of T cell responses to AZD1222 COVID-19 vaccine. The table came from immunoSEQ multiplex PCR; TCRdb's copy has only in-frame clones and leaves some out. The sample lists fewer than 120,000 clones; roughly 92% were seen once. The input for sequencing was peripheral blood, taken on day 0 of AZD1222 vaccination. The receptors stem from an adult in good health.

This clone was recorded a few times. This chain connects TRBV11-2 to TRBJ1-5; tentatively, D is TRBD1 (5 bases). The CDR3 is 14 residues long. The V gene lost 3 bases and the J gene lost 9 bases, with 15 bases spanning the gap. Germline CDR1 reads SGHAT; CDR2 reads FQNNGV. CDR3 loop: CASSLGSQGRPQHF. The DNA of the CDR3 is TGTGCCAGCAGCTTGGGATCTCAGGGTCGGCCCCAGCATTTT.

The J gene is TRBJ2-7, the V gene TRBV3-1 (or the pseudogene TRBV3-2); 8 bases fit TRBD1. The ends lost 0 bases at V and 1 base at J; junction bases unmatched: 11. Germline CDR1 reads LGHDT; CDR2 reads YNNKEL (reference sequence). This CDR3 is built from 18 residues. The CDR3: CASSQDPRTGSGSYEQYF. CDR3 coding DNA: TGTGCCAGCAGCCAAGATCCGAGGACAGGGTCAGGGTCCTACGAGCAGTACTTC.

The chain recombines TRBV6-1 with TRBJ2-7; D gene unclear. Looked up from germline, CDR1 is MNHNS and CDR2 is SASEGT. This CDR3 region has 12 residues. V dropped 8 bases and J dropped 0 bases, with 8 bases sitting between them. The CDR3 region has the DNA TGTGCCAGCGGTTCGAACTCCTACGAGCAGTACTTC. Its translation: CASGSNSYEQYF.

The rearrangement links TRBV7-2 to TRBJ2-3; TRBD2 aligns across 7 bases. Germline V gene lookup returns CDR1 SGHTA and CDR2 FQGNSA. The junction had 17 bases not matched to a gene; V was cut back by 5 bases and J by 0 bases. The CDR3 has 19 residues. The CDR3 here is CASSGLLRSGVSSTDTQYF. CDR3 sequence (DNA): TGTGCCAGCAGCGGACTCTTGAGGAGCGGGGTTTCTAGCACAGATACGCAGTATTTT.

J is TRBJ1-6 and V is TRBV27; possible D gene TRBD1, 6 bases. V lost 8 bases and J lost 7, with 15 bases in between. CDR1 and CDR2 from the germline V gene are MNHEY and SMNVEV (reference sequence). The CDR3 runs 14 residues. The CDR3 is CASGAQGRNSPLHF. The CDR3 DNA follows: TGTGCCAGCGGAGCACAGGGTAGGAATTCACCCCTCCACTTT.

In this sample, this clone turned up once. The chain uses TRBV6-1 and TRBJ1-2; tentative D call: TRBD1 (6 bases). Trimming left V 1 base short and J 4 bases short, with 16 bases between. Germline loops: CDR1 MNHNS, CDR2 SASEGT. This CDR3 spans 16 amino acids. CDR3 DNA: TGTGCCAGCAGTGAAGGGGGAGGGGGACGTGCCTATGGCTACACCTTC. Translating gives CASSEGGGGRAYGYTF.

In its sample, this clone was seen a few times. The genes are TRBV3-1 (or the pseudogene TRBV3-2) and TRBJ2-1, with 7 nucleotides matching TRBD1. The CDR3 covers 15 residues. In germline, CDR1 is LGHDT, CDR2 YNNKEL (reference sequence). The V and J ends lost 3 bases and 2 bases, in that order; junction bases with no gene match: 4. The CDR3 region is CASSHGTEAYNEQFF. DNA of the CDR3: TGTGCCAGCAGCCACGGGACAGAGGCCTACAATGAGCAGTTCTTC.

This clone was observed a single time. The chain joins TRBV6-1 to TRBJ1-2; tentative D call: TRBD1 (5 bases). In germline, CDR1 is MNHNS, CDR2 SASEGT. V lost 2 bases to trimming and J lost 2 bases, with 9 bases between them. The CDR3 length is 14 residues. The CDR3 nucleotides are TGTGCCAGCAGTGAAAAGGGGTCAAACTATGGCTACACCTTC. Amino acid sequence: CASSEKGSNYGYTF.

Of note for this clone: Other nucleotide sequences in the sample specify the same CDR3. V usage is TRBV19 and J usage is TRBJ1-1, with TRBD1 matching over 7 bases. Per germline, CDR1 LNHDA and CDR2 SQIVND (reference sequence). The CDR3 totals 12 residues. The V gene end was trimmed by 10 bases and the J gene end by 2 bases; junction bases not matched to a gene: 4. The CDR3 region is CATRQGNTEAFF. The CDR3 coding sequence is TGTGCCACCCGACAGGGCAACACTGAAGCTTTCTTT.

As DNA, the CDR3 is TGCGCCAGCAGCTTGTCTCAGGGGCACTATGGCTACACCTTC. Its translation: CASSLSQGHYGYTF. The J gene is TRBJ1-2, the V gene TRBV5-1, with TRBD1 as a possible D gene (6 bases). The V gene lost 1 base and the J gene lost 3 bases, with 10 bases spanning the gap. This CDR3 comprises 14 residues. Germline CDR1 SGHRS, CDR2 YFSETQ.

The chain uses TRBV27 and TRBJ1-5; the match to TRBD1 covers 7 bases. The CDR3 consists of 15 residues. V gave up 3 bases and J gave up 3 bases; unmatched junction bases: 5. Germline V lookup: CDR1 MNHEY, CDR2 SMNVEV (reference sequence). Written as DNA, the CDR3 is TGTGCCAGCAGTTTTAACAGGGGTGACAATCAGCCCCAGCATTTT. Translation: CASSFNRGDNQPQHF.

V gene TRBV2 combines with J gene TRBJ1-6; no clear D gene. The V and J ends lost 5 bases and 5 bases respectively, with 10 bases between them. Germline CDR1 reads SNHLY; CDR2 reads FYNNEI. CDR3 size: 14 residues. The CDR3 loop reads CASSSLWDNSPLHF. CDR3 DNA: TGTGCCAGCAGTAGTCTCTGGGATAATTCACCCCTCCACTTT.

Only one count was recorded for this clone. The identical CDR3 is also encoded by other nucleotide sequences in the sample. The rearrangement joins TRBV6-4 to TRBJ1-2; no clear D gene. CDR1 MRHNA and CDR2 SNTAGT come from the germline V gene. This CDR3 is 13 amino acids long. V dropped 0 bases and J dropped 0 bases, with 2 bases sitting between them. The CDR3 DNA reads TGTGCCAGCAGTGACTCAACTAACTATGGCTACACCTTC. Translation gives CASSDSTNYGYTF.

The chain is built from TRBV18 and TRBJ2-7; the match to TRBD2 covers 9 bases. CDR3 length: 14 residues. Germline V lookup: CDR1 KGHSH, CDR2 LQKENI. Trimming cost V 6 bases and J 7 bases; bases outside gene matches: 10. The CDR3 coding sequence is TGTGCCAGCTCGAAGGGACTAGCTACTATAGAGCAGTACTTC. Amino acids: CASSKGLATIEQYF.

The chain joins TRBV4-2 to TRBJ1-1; possibly TRBD1 for D (6 bases). Trimming shortened V by 0 bases and J by 3 bases, and 14 bases separated the two germline ends. Germline lookup yields CDR1 LGHNA and CDR2 YNFKEQ. The CDR3 extends over 16 amino acids. The CDR3 bases are TGTGCCAGCAGCCAAGATATCAGGGGATGGGACACTGAAGCTTTCTTT. Protein sequence: CASSQDIRGWDTEAFF.

The chain is built from TRBV7-9 and TRBJ2-3, with 10 bases matching TRBD1. In germline, CDR1 is SEHNR, CDR2 FQNEAQ (reference sequence). The CDR3 sequence is 15 residues long. After removal of 5 bases from V and 3 bases from J, the junction contained 5 bases not matched to a gene. Written as DNA, the CDR3 is TGTGCCAGCAGCCACCGACAGGGGGCTACAGATACGCAGTATTTT. Translation: CASSHRQGATDTQYF.

This sequence joins TRBV18 and TRBJ2-7; 11 nucleotides line up with TRBD2. J gave up 3 bases and V 2 bases, and 6 bases lay outside the gene matches. Germline V gives CDR1 KGHSH, CDR2 LQKENI. CDR3 length: 16 residues. The CDR3 region has the DNA TGTGCCAGCTCACCATTTGCTAGCGGGGGGTACTACGAGCAGTACTTC. It specifies CASSPFASGGYYEQYF.

The chain uses TRBV19 and TRBJ2-2, with a tentative D call TRBD1 (6 bases). Per germline, CDR1 LNHDA and CDR2 SQIVND (reference sequence). V lost 7 bases and J lost 5, with 14 bases in between. The CDR3 is 14 amino acids. The CDR3 DNA reads TGTGCCAGTAATCCCGGGACACGTACCGGGGAGCTGTTTTTT. This gives the protein CASNPGTRTGELFF.

J is TRBJ1-6 and V is TRBV6-5, with TRBD1 as a possible D gene (6 bases). V shed 8 bases and J shed 9 bases, with 14 bases lying between them. Germline V gene data show CDR1 as MNHEY and CDR2 as SVGAGI. The CDR3 runs to 13 residues. The CDR3 reads CASSSTGSSPLHF. In nucleotides, the CDR3 is TGTGCCAGCTCCTCGACAGGTTCTTCACCCCTCCACTTT.

By share of the sample, this clone is medium-sized. The same CDR3 arises from other DNA sequences in this sample as well. The chain links TRBV3-1 (or the pseudogene TRBV3-2) to TRBJ1-1, with TRBD1 matching 7 bases. There are 15 residues in the CDR3. Germline loops: CDR1 LGHDT, CDR2 YNNKEL (reference sequence). Trimming at V came to 2 bases and at J to 5 bases, leaving 8 bases not matched to a gene. CDR3 nucleotide sequence: TGTGCCAGCAGCCAACCTCGGCAGGGGGGAACTGAAGCTTTCTTT. Protein product: CASSQPRQGGTEAFF.

The sample holds a few counts of this clone. A read error may account for a junction end that differs from germline. The rearrangement joins TRBV7-9 to TRBJ1-1, with TRBD1 identical over 8 bases. The germline gives CDR1 SEHNR, CDR2 FQNEAQ (reference sequence). The CDR3 covers 9 residues. The CDR3 region is CASSFGTGF. In nucleotides, the CDR3 is TGTGCCAGCAGCTTCGGGACAGGCTTT.

The rearrangement links TRBV28 to TRBJ2-3; D is unresolved. The CDR3 totals 15 residues. V was pared by 2 bases and J by 0 bases, with 9 bases between. Germline CDR1 reads MDHEN; CDR2 reads SYDVKM. The DNA for the CDR3 is TGTGCCAGCAGTTTACTGGCGGATAGCACAGATACGCAGTATTTT. It yields the protein CASSLLADSTDTQYF.

V and J are TRBV28 and TRBJ2-6; D gene uncertain. The CDR3 contains 12 residues. Trimming took 6 bases from V and 5 from J, leaving 5 bases between them. The germline gives CDR1 MDHEN, CDR2 SYDVKM. The DNA for the CDR3 is TGTGCCAGCAGCCCTAGGGCCAACGTCCTGACTTTC. Amino acid sequence: CASSPRANVLTF.

The chain carries TRBV3-1 (or the pseudogene TRBV3-2) and TRBJ1-1, with D perhaps matching TRBD1 (5 bases). CDR1 is LGHDT, CDR2 YNNKEL, per germline (reference sequence). There are 15 residues in the CDR3. Trimming took 2 bases from V and 4 from J, leaving 14 bases between them. CDR3 protein: CASSQNTGGATEAFF. The CDR3 nucleotides are TGTGCCAGCAGCCAAAATACGGGCGGGGCCACTGAAGCTTTCTTT.

The chain uses TRBV5-5 and TRBJ1-3; perhaps TRBD1 as D (6 bases). Germline-derived CDR1 and CDR2 are SGHKS and YYEKEE (reference sequence). The CDR3 length is 15 residues. Trimming removed 1 base from V and 5 bases from J, with 13 bases in between. The CDR3 sequence is CASSLKSDSRNTIYF. The CDR3 coding sequence is TGTGCCAGCAGCTTGAAGTCGGACAGTCGAAACACCATATATTTT.